This entry lists 6 T cell receptor beta chains sequenced from one sample in a study of T cell repertoires in cytomegalovirus infection. TCRdb reanalysed the reads using MiXCR and keeps one entry per CDR3 protein. The repertoire consists of roughly 990,000 distinct CDR3 sequences, with approximately 33% occurring once and the leading ten covering about an eighth. These receptors are not linked to any known antigen. This sample comprised cultured CD8+ T cells from PBMCs, obtained from culture after CMV antigen stimulation. Receptors were obtained from a human donor in good health (CMV status not recorded). Some clones in this sample may be carry-over from other donors' samples.

This clonotype occurred a few times. The chain couples TRBV28 to TRBJ1-4; unclear D gene. V gave up 7 bases and J gave up 5 bases, with 14 bases separating them. The CDR3 is 14 residues long. Germline CDR1 reads MDHEN; CDR2 reads SYDVKM. CDR3 sequence (DNA): TGTGCCAGCACCCATATAGGAGGAAATGAAAAACTGTTTTTT. This codes for CASTHIGGNEKLFF. Full variable domain (remainder filled in from reference TRBV28 and TRBJ1-4): DVKVTQSSRYLVKRTGEKVFLECVQDMDHENMFWYRQDPGLGLRLIYFSYDVKMKEKGDIPEGYSVSREKKERFSLILESASTNQTSMYLCASTHIGGNEKLFFGSGTQLSVL.

The chain combines TRBV12-3 or TRBV12-4 with TRBJ1-4, with D perhaps TRBD1 (6 bases). This CDR3 has 14 residues. Trimming left V 0 bases short and J 7 bases short, with 9 bases between. DNA of the CDR3: TGTGCCAGCAGTTTAGCCGGGACAACTGAAAAACTGTTTTTT. This gives the protein CASSLAGTTEKLFF.

The chain combines TRBV25-1 with TRBJ1-1, with TRBD1 as a possible D gene (5 bases). The CDR3 is 15 residues long. The V gene lost 7 bases and the J gene lost 1 base, with 16 bases spanning the gap. Germline CDR1 and CDR2: MGHDK and SYGVNS. CDR3 nucleotide sequence: TGTGCCAGCACTGTTGACGGGGGGTGGAACACTGAAGCTTTCTTT. Protein sequence: CASTVDGGWNTEAFF.

This rearrangement joins TRBV29-1 to TRBJ2-2, with TRBD1 matching over 9 bases. Germline CDR1 reads SQVTM; CDR2 reads ANQGSEA. This CDR3 is 13 amino acids long. J lost 6 bases, V lost 7 bases, and 6 bases had no gene match. CDR3 bases: TGCAGCGGGACACAGGGGGCGGCCGGGGAGCTGTTTTTT. Its translation: CSGTQGAAGELFF.

This chain joins TRBV10-3 and TRBJ1-2, with a weak D call TRBD1 (6 bases). CDR1 and CDR2 (germline): ENHRY, SYGVKD. V lost 4 bases, J lost 6 bases, and 18 bases lay in between. CDR3 length: 15 amino acids. The CDR3 sequence is CAISAVGGPPHGYTF. The DNA for the CDR3 is TGTGCCATCAGTGCGGTCGGGGGGCCCCCTCATGGCTACACCTTC.

The V gene is TRBV7-9, the J gene TRBJ2-5, with D perhaps assigned TRBD1 or TRBD2 (5 bases each). V was pared by 3 bases and J by 0 bases, with 17 bases between. CDR3 length equals 17 residues. Germline CDR1 SEHNR, CDR2 FQNEAQ (reference sequence). CDR3 residues: CASSFSSPGTYQETQYF. In DNA form, the CDR3 reads TGTGCCAGCAGCTTCAGTTCGCCAGGGACCTACCAAGAGACCCAGTACTTC.